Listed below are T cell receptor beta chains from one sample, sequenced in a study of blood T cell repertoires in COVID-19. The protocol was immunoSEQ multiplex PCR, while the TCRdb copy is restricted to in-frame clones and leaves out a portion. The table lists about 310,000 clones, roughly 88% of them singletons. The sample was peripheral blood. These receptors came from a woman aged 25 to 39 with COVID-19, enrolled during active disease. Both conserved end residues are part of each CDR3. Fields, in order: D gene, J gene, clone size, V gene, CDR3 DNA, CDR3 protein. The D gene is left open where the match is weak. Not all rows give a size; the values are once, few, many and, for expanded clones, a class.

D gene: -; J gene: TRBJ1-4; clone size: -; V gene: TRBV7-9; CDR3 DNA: TGTGCCAGCAGCTTACGGGGGAACGAAAAACTGTTTTTT; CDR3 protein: CASSLRGNEKLFF
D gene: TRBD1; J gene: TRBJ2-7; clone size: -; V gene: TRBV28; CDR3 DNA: TGTGCCAGCAGTTCCTCCGGGACAGTGGGATACGAGCAGTACTTC; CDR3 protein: CASSSSGTVGYEQYF
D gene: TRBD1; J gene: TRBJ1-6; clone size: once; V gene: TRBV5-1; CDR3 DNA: TGCGCCAGCAGCGACCCGGGACAGGGTGTTGTTTCACCCCTCCACTTT; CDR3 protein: CASSDPGQGVVSPLHF
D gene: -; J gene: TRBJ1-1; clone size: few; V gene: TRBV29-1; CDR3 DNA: TGCAGCGTACCCGACAGGCCCGGCATGAACACTGAAGCTTTCTTT; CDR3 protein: CSVPDRPGMNTEAFF
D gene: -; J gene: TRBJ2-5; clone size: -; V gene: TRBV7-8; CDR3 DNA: TGTGCCAGCAGCATGACAGTTCAAGAGACCCAGTACTTC; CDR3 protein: CASSMTVQETQYF
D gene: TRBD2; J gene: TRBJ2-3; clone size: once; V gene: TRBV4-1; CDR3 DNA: TGCGCCAGCAGCCATCCAGAGTGGGAGGGCCTCAGAGATACGCAGTATTTT; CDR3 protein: CASSHPEWEGLRDTQYF
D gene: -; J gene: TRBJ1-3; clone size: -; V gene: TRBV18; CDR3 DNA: TGTGCCAGCTCACGGGACCTTGGAGAGTCTGGGGGAGGCTCTGGAAACACCATATATTTT; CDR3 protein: CASSRDLGESGGGSGNTIYF
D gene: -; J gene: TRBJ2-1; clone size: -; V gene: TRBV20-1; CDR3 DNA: TGCAGTGCTGGACTAATATGGGAGCAGTTCTTC; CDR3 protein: CSAGLIWEQFF
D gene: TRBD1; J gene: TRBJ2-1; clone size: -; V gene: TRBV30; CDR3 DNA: TGTGCCTGGAGTGTACAAGGGCGGGACAGGGGGAATGAGCAGTTCTTC; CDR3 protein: CAWSVQGRDRGNEQFF
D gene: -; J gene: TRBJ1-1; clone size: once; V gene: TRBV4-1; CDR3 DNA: TGCGCCAGCAGCCACCCCCAGACGGGGGGCGAGGGTGAAGCTTTCTTT; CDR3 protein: CASSHPQTGGEGEAFF
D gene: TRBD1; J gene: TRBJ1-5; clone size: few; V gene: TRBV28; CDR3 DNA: TGTGCCAGCAGTTCAGGGGGAAGCAATCAGCCCCAGCATTTT; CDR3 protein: CASSSGGSNQPQHF
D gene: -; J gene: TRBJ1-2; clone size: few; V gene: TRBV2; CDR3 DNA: TGTGCCAGCAAGGAGGGCCTCCGTGGCTACACCTTC; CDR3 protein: CASKEGLRGYTF
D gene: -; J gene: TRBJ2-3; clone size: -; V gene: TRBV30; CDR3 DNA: TGTGCCTGGAGGGCTAGCCGTACGCAGTATTTT; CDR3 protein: CAWRASRTQYF
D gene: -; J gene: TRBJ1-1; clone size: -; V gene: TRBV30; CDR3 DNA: TGTGCCTGGAGTAGACAGGAGCCTGGGGAAGCTTTCTTT; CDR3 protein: CAWSRQEPGEAFF
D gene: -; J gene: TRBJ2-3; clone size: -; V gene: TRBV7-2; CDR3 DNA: TGTGCCAGCAGCTTAGATCGCGGTGTGACAGATACGCAGTATTTT; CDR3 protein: CASSLDRGVTDTQYF
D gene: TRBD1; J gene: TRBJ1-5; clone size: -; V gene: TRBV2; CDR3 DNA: TGTGCCAGCAGTGAGGACAGGTTCAATCAGCCCCAGCATTTT; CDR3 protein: CASSEDRFNQPQHF
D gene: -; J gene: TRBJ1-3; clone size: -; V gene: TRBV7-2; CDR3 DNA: TGTGCCAGCAGCTTAGTTCCAGGGTCTGGAAACACCATATATTTT; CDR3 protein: CASSLVPGSGNTIYF
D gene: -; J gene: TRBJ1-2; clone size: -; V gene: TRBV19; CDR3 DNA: TGTGCCAGTAGTATAGATCGGACTAGTTATGGCTACACCTTC; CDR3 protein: CASSIDRTSYGYTF